These T cell receptor beta chains were read from a single sample in a study of technical replicates of blood from a few donors. TCRdb's table, derived via immunoSEQ multiplex PCR, lists solely in-frame clones and lacks some. The table records 50,000 to 80,000 clones, 65% to 90% of them present only once. Sequencing used PBMCs. The source is a human donor in good health. Some clones in this sample may be carry-over from other donors' samples. The CDR3 runs from the conserved cysteine through the conserved F or W. The D gene is left open where the match is weak. The size of a clone is reported for some rows only, either as once, few or many, or as a class for expanded clones.

size	D	V	J	CDR3	DNA
-	TRBD2	TRBV7-3	TRBJ2-2	CASSLGGGAVTGELFF	TGTGCCAGCAGCCTGGGCGGGGGGGCCGTCACCGGGGAGCTGTTTTTT
-	-	TRBV30	TRBJ2-2	CAWSRGANTGELFF	TGTGCCTGGAGTCGGGGGGCCAACACCGGGGAGCTGTTTTTT
-	TRBD2	TRBV5-1	TRBJ2-1	CASSLGPGAGDVGEQFF	TGCGCCAGCAGCTTAGGGCCCGGAGCGGGAGATGTTGGTGAGCAGTTCTTC
-	TRBD1	TRBV2	TRBJ2-7	CASTPRTGTDYEQYF	TGTGCCAGCACACCAAGGACAGGGACAGACTACGAGCAGTACTTC
-	-	TRBV19	TRBJ1-1	CASSSRGFDTEAFF	TGTGCCAGTAGTTCAAGGGGGTTTGACACTGAAGCTTTCTTT
-	TRBD1	TRBV4-3	TRBJ1-2	CASSQDSAGGSDGYTF	TGCGCCAGCAGCCAAGATTCTGCAGGGGGAAGCGATGGCTACACCTTC
-	TRBD2	TRBV6-1	TRBJ2-7	CASSFAGTSSYEQYF	TGTGCCAGCAGTTTCGCCGGGACTAGTTCCTACGAGCAGTACTTC
once	-	TRBV7-9	TRBJ1-1	CASSLNGQLMSAFF	TGTGCCAGCAGCTTAAATGGACAACTTATGAGTGCTTTCTTT
-	-	TRBV13	TRBJ2-1	CATPMGSSSYNEQFF	TGTGCCACCCCCATGGGCAGTAGCTCCTACAATGAGCAGTTCTTC
-	-	TRBV21-1	TRBJ2-7	CASSTRGLWDEQYF	TGTGCCAGCAGCACCAGGGGCTTGTGGGACGAGCAGTACTTC
-	-	TRBV19	TRBJ2-7	CASNTGGTGANEQYF	TGTGCCAGTAATACAGGAGGGACCGGAGCTAACGAGCAGTACTTC
-	-	TRBV7-9	TRBJ2-2	CASSLIQINTGELFF	TGTGCCAGCAGCTTAATACAGATAAACACCGGGGAGCTGTTTTTT
-	-	TRBV29-1	TRBJ1-2	CSVVTVLYGYTF	TGCAGCGTTGTCACGGTTCTTTATGGCTACACCTTC
-	-	TRBV4-3	TRBJ1-5	CASSQDYPQSNQPQHF	TGCGCCAGCAGCCAAGATTACCCCCAGAGCAATCAGCCCCAGCATTTT
-	-	TRBV2	TRBJ1-2	CASSESTGNYGYTF	TGTGCCAGCAGCGAATCTACAGGGAACTATGGCTACACCTTC
-	-	TRBV5-1	TRBJ2-2	CASSWGDRTNTGELFF	TGCGCCAGCAGCTGGGGGGACAGAACGAACACCGGGGAGCTGTTTTTT
-	-	TRBV5-4	TRBJ1-6	CASSLRESLNSPLHF	TGTGCCAGCAGCTTAAGGGAGAGCCTAAATTCACCCCTCCACTTT
-	-	TRBV11-2	TRBJ2-2	CASIASRYAGELFF	TGTGCCAGCATCGCGAGCCGGTACGCCGGGGAGCTGTTTTTT
few	-	TRBV6-1	TRBJ1-3	CASSEASEAGNTIYF	TGTGCCAGCAGTGAAGCGTCAGAGGCTGGAAACACCATATATTTT
-	TRBD2	TRBV4-1	TRBJ2-2	CASSQGASGSAGELFF	TGCGCCAGCAGCCAAGGGGCTAGCGGGAGCGCCGGGGAGCTGTTTTTT
-	TRBD1	TRBV10-3	TRBJ2-5	CAIRGDRAVEETQYF	TGTGCCATCAGGGGGGACAGGGCAGTAGAAGAGACCCAGTACTTC
-	-	TRBV19	TRBJ1-2	CASTFRGNYGYTF	TGTGCCAGTACCTTCCGGGGAAACTATGGCTACACCTTC
-	TRBD2	TRBV2	TRBJ2-4	CASSGSGGPIRAKNIQYF	TGTGCCAGCAGTGGAAGCGGGGGGCCTATCCGAGCCAAAAACATTCAGTACTTC
-	-	TRBV7-9	TRBJ1-4	CASSAPGATNEKLFF	TGTGCCAGCAGCGCCCCGGGGGCAACTAATGAAAAACTGTTTTTT
-	-	TRBV5-5	TRBJ1-2	CASSREAEIFYGYTF	TGTGCCAGCAGCCGGGAGGCAGAAATTTTCTATGGCTACACCTTC
-	TRBD2	TRBV6-5	TRBJ2-1	CASSMGGREFF	TGTGCCAGCAGTATGGGGGGGAGGGAGTTCTTC
few	-	TRBV19	TRBJ1-2	CASSIGGKQDYGYTF	TGTGCCAGTAGTATCGGGGGGAAACAGGACTATGGCTACACCTTC
-	TRBD2	TRBV6-1	TRBJ2-1	CASSEMSGGINEQFF	TGTGCCAGCAGTGAAATGAGCGGGGGAATCAATGAGCAGTTCTTC
-	TRBD1	TRBV18	TRBJ1-1	CASSPLTGGGGTEAFF	TGTGCCAGCTCACCCTTGACAGGGGGCGGGGGGACTGAAGCTTTCTTT
-	TRBD2	TRBV7-2	TRBJ2-1	CASSPPGLAGVEQFF	TGTGCCAGCAGCCCGCCGGGACTAGCGGGAGTTGAGCAGTTCTTC
-	-	TRBV30	TRBJ2-3	CAWSKGGRGGGDTQYF	TGTGCCTGGAGTAAAGGGGGTAGGGGGGGAGGAGATACGCAGTATTTT
-	TRBD2	TRBV7-6	TRBJ2-2	CVGGRPNTGELFF	TGTGTGGGCGGGAGGCCGAACACCGGGGAGCTGTTTTTT
-	-	TRBV19	TRBJ1-1	CASLKNTEAFF	TGTGCCAGTCTTAAGAACACTGAAGCTTTCTTT
-	-	TRBV4-1	TRBJ2-2	CASSHSGLNTGELFF	TGCGCCAGCAGCCATTCCGGACTAAACACCGGGGAGCTGTTTTTT
-	-	TRBV9	TRBJ2-3	CASSVEGGEADTQYF	TGTGCCAGCAGCGTAGAGGGGGGGGAGGCAGATACGCAGTATTTT
-	TRBD1	TRBV6-5	TRBJ1-2	CASSYRQGNGYTF	TGTGCCAGCAGTTACAGACAGGGCAATGGCTACACCTTC
-	TRBD1	TRBV9	TRBJ1-1	CASSASNRGNTEAFF	TGTGCCAGCAGCGCCTCGAACAGGGGGAACACTGAAGCTTTCTTT